These T cell receptor beta chains were read from a single sample in a study of T cells in Graves' hyperthyroidism and ophthalmopathy. Each CDR3 protein is one row after TCRdb ran MiXCR on the multiplex PCR reads. The table lists roughly 570,000 distinct CDR3 sequences, just over 45% of them singletons, with 7.5% to 8.5% in the top ten. Source material: peripheral blood or thyroid tissue (not recorded which). These receptors all stem from a woman aged 18 to 35 with Graves' hyperthyroidism. CDR3s include the opening cysteine and the closing phenylalanine or tryptophan. D genes are given only for firm matches. Part of the rows lack a size; the others show once, few, many or a class for expanded clones.

D	size	V	J	DNA	CDR3
NA	NA	TRBV20-1	TRBJ1-1	TGCAGTGCTAGTAGCGGGAGGGGAGCTTTCTTT	CSASSGRGAFF
TRBD1	NA	TRBV7-9	TRBJ2-7	TGTGCCAGCAGCTCAAGACAGGGGAGAGACGAGCAGTACTTC	CASSSRQGRDEQYF
TRBD1	many	TRBV12-5	TRBJ2-7	TGTGCTAGTGCCTCGGACAGGGCTACCTACGAGCAGTACTTC	CASASDRATYEQYF
TRBD2	few	TRBV2	TRBJ2-7	TGTGCCAGCAGTGGTCTAGCGGGAAGGTCCTACGAGCAGTACTTC	CASSGLAGRSYEQYF
NA	once	TRBV29-1	TRBJ1-5	TGCAGCGTTGCTTCGTGGGGGGGGCAGCCCCAGCATTTT	CSVASWGGQPQHF
TRBD1	NA	TRBV27	TRBJ2-2	TGTGCCAGCAGTAACCAGGGGGCAGGGGGGACCGGGGAGCTGTTTTTT	CASSNQGAGGTGELFF
NA	NA	TRBV7-3	TRBJ2-7	TGTGCCAGCAGCTTAACGGGTCGGTACAATGAGCAGTACTTC	CASSLTGRYNEQYF
TRBD1	few	TRBV25-1	TRBJ1-6	TGTGCCAGCAGTGGCAGGGGGCTCCGGGGTTCACCCCTCCACTTT	CASSGRGLRGSPLHF
NA	NA	TRBV6-2/TRBV6-3	TRBJ2-3	TGTGCCACCCAGACGGTTCGGGATACGCAGTATTTT	CATQTVRDTQYF
NA	many	TRBV15	TRBJ2-5	TGTGCCACCAGCAGGGGAGGGGACACCCAAGAGACCCAGTACTTC	CATSRGGDTQETQYF
NA	NA	TRBV7-2	TRBJ2-2	TGTGCCAGCAGCTTATTCTCTGGGGCGTACACCGCGAACACCGGGGAGCTGTTTTTT	CASSLFSGAYTANTGELFF
NA	NA	TRBV5-1	TRBJ2-7	TGCGCCAGCAGCACCGGACCTTGGCAGCAGTACTTC	CASSTGPWQQYF
TRBD1	NA	TRBV10-3	TRBJ1-1	TGTGCCATCAGCCCCAGGGGGGGTGGAGGAAACACTGAAGCTTTCTTT	CAISPRGGGGNTEAFF
TRBD2	many	TRBV3-1	TRBJ2-7	TGTGCCAGCAGCCAAGGTTCTAGCGGCTACGAGCAGTACTTC	CASSQGSSGYEQYF
NA	once	TRBV15	TRBJ2-6	TGTGCCACCAGCAGGGGCTCTGGGGCCAACGTCCTGACTTTC	CATSRGSGANVLTF
NA	NA	TRBV7-3	TRBJ1-1	TGTGCCAGCAGCCTGATAGAGGACACTGAAGCTTTCTTT	CASSLIEDTEAFF